These 23 T cell receptor beta chains were all obtained from the same sample, sequenced in a study of blood T cell repertoires in COVID-19. Libraries were prepared by immunoSEQ multiplex PCR; TCRdb keeps only in-frame clonotypes and omits some of them. The data hold about 83,000 clones, with around 90% observed a single time. Sequencing was carried out using peripheral blood. Receptors were obtained from a woman in her fifties or sixties with active or convalescent COVID-19.

The chain couples TRBV30 to TRBJ1-1; D not resolved. From germline, CDR1 is GTSNPN and CDR2 SVGIG (reference sequence). The V end was cut by 2 bases, the J end by 4 bases, with 11 bases between. This CDR3 spans 13 amino acids. In DNA, the CDR3 is TGTGCCTGGAGTTCAAGAGGGTTCACTGAAGCTTTCTTT. Residues: CAWSSRGFTEAFF.

This chain uses TRBV5-4 with TRBJ1-2; 8 bases line up with TRBD1. V was clipped by 1 base and J by 6 bases; unmatched bases: 8. Germline V gene lookup returns CDR1 SGHNT and CDR2 YYREEE (reference sequence). This CDR3 spans 15 amino acids. CDR3 coding DNA: TGTGCCAGCAGCTTGTTTCTGGACAGGGCTGATGGCTACACCTTC. Amino acid sequence: CASSLFLDRADGYTF.

This clone has just one count. The CDR3 DNA is TGTGCCACCAGCAGAGAGGGACAGGGCCACAATGAGCAGTTCTTC. This translates into CATSREGQGHNEQFF. The chain recombines TRBV15 with TRBJ2-1; 9 nucleotides agree with TRBD1. The CDR3 is 15 amino acids. The V and J ends lost 0 bases and 5 bases, in that order; junction bases with no gene match: 2. The germline gives CDR1 LNHNV, CDR2 YYDKDF (reference sequence).

This chain connects TRBV5-1 to TRBJ1-2, with D uncertain. The CDR3 extends over 11 amino acids. Germline lookup yields CDR1 SGHRS and CDR2 YFSETQ. The V end lost 2 bases, the J end lost 8 bases, and 7 bases lay between the germline ends. The CDR3: CASSFGGGYTF. Written as DNA, the CDR3 is TGCGCCAGCAGCTTTGGAGGCGGCTACACCTTC.

The rearrangement joins TRBV13 to TRBJ2-7, with D possibly being TRBD1 (5 bases). The CDR3 is 14 residues long. The V and J ends lost 5 bases and 1 base respectively, with 12 bases between them. Looked up from germline, CDR1 is PRHDT and CDR2 is FYEKMQ (reference sequence). The CDR3, as DNA: TGTGCCAGCAGCCCTCCGTACAGGTCCTACGAGCAGTACTTC. This sequence encodes CASSPPYRSYEQYF. The full variable domain, its missing parts supplied by reference TRBV13 and TRBJ2-7, is AAGVIQSPRHLIKEKRETATLKCYPIPRHDTVYWYQQGPGQDPQFLISFYEKMQSDKGSIPDRFSAQQFSDYHSELNMSSLELGDSALYFCASSPPYRSYEQYFGPGTRLTVT.

V and J are TRBV14 and TRBJ2-3; maybe TRBD1 (6 bases). There are 18 residues in the CDR3. Germline values: CDR1 SGHDN, CDR2 FVKESK. V gave up 4 bases and J gave up 4 bases, with 24 bases separating them. The CDR3 reads CASSPPVPTGRQADTQYF. In DNA, the CDR3 is TGTGCCAGCAGCCCCCCGGTTCCTACAGGGCGCCAGGCAGATACGCAGTATTTT.

The genes are TRBV6-2 or TRBV6-3 and TRBJ1-2; TRBD1 might be the D (6 bases). The CDR3 contains 14 residues. CDR1 is MNHEY and CDR2 is SVGEGT in the germline V gene. Trimming took off 5 bases at V and 4 bases at J, with 14 bases between the two ends. CDR3 in amino acids: CASSLGQISYGYTF. CDR3 coding DNA: TGTGCCAGCAGTCTTGGACAGATATCCTATGGCTACACCTTC.

The J gene is TRBJ2-4, the V gene TRBV12-5; 7 bases are shared with TRBD2. V was clipped by 6 bases and J by 0 bases; unmatched bases: 8. In germline, CDR1 is LGHNT, CDR2 FRNRAP. This CDR3 comprises 16 residues. The CDR3 loop reads CASGAGTSLAKNIQYF. In DNA, the CDR3 is TGTGCTAGTGGAGCGGGGACCTCCTTAGCCAAAAACATTCAGTACTTC.

The genes are TRBV4-3 and TRBJ1-1; D is ambiguous. Trimming stripped 1 base from V and 7 bases from J, with 13 bases between. The CDR3 loop spans 14 amino acids. Germline CDR1 LGHNA, CDR2 YSLEER. The CDR3 reads CASSQGGWEGEAFF. CDR3 nucleotide sequence: TGCGCCAGCAGCCAAGGAGGGTGGGAGGGTGAAGCTTTCTTT.

This sequence joins TRBV3-1 (or the pseudogene TRBV3-2) and TRBJ1-5, with D perhaps TRBD1 (6 bases). Between the trimmed V and J ends, which lost 6 bases and 5 bases, there was a span of 17 bases. The germline V gene encodes CDR1 LGHDT and CDR2 YNNKEL (reference sequence). This CDR3 contains 15 residues. The DNA of the CDR3 is TGTGCCAGCAGTCACCCGGGGGGCAGGCATCAGCCCCAGCATTTT. Its translation: CASSHPGGRHQPQHF.

This clone was observed once. This sequence joins TRBV12-5 and TRBJ1-2; 9 positions match TRBD1. V lost 2 bases to trimming and J lost 5 bases; unmatched junction nucleotides: 9. CDR3 length: 16 amino acids. The germline gives CDR1 LGHNT, CDR2 FRNRAP. The CDR3 DNA reads as TGTGCTAGTGGTTTGTCGGACAGGGGACCGACTTATGGCTACACCTTC. This translates into CASGLSDRGPTYGYTF.

The genes are TRBV4-1 and TRBJ1-2, with 12 positions matching TRBD1. This CDR3 is built from 17 residues. The ends lost 4 bases at V and 0 bases at J; junction bases unmatched: 6. Germline CDR1 MGHRA, CDR2 YSYEKL. CDR3 protein: CASSLRDRGPTNYGYTF. The DNA of the CDR3 is TGCGCCAGCAGCCTCCGGGACAGGGGGCCTACTAACTATGGCTACACCTTC.

CDR3 in DNA: TGTGCCAGCATGAGGGATAACTATGGCTACACCTTC. Translation: CASMRDNYGYTF. The V call is TRBV7-9, the J call TRBJ1-2; D remains unclear. CDR3 size: 12 residues. From germline, CDR1 is SEHNR and CDR2 FQNEAQ (reference sequence). V shed 7 bases and J shed 1 base, with 7 bases lying between them.

This rearrangement joins TRBV6-2 or TRBV6-3 to TRBJ2-3, with 7 bases matching TRBD1. Trimming took 2 bases from V and 3 from J; bases not matched to a gene: 2. This CDR3 is built from 14 residues. From germline, CDR1 is MNHEY and CDR2 SVGEGT. The CDR3 DNA reads as TGTGCCAGCAGTTACCGGGACAGAACAGATACGCAGTATTTT. Translation gives CASSYRDRTDTQYF.

The CDR3 sequence: CASSRGSNYGYTF. CDR3 coding DNA: TGTGCCAGCAGCCGCGGGAGTAACTATGGCTACACCTTC. The chain combines TRBV6-6 with TRBJ1-2; D call uncertain. Germline V CDR1 and CDR2: MNHNY, SVGAGI (reference sequence). Trimming removed 6 bases from V and 1 base from J, with 9 bases in between. The CDR3 has 13 residues.

V is TRBV24-1 and J is TRBJ1-2, with 10 bases fitting TRBD1. V shed 4 bases and J 6 bases; nucleotides not matched to a gene: 7. From germline, CDR1 is KGHDR and CDR2 SFDVKD. The CDR3 is 15 amino acids. The CDR3 bases are TGTGCCACCAGTGACCCGGGACAGGGGACCGATGGCTACACCTTC. Protein product: CATSDPGQGTDGYTF.

V gene TRBV7-9 combines with J gene TRBJ2-7; D uncertain. The germline V gene has CDR1 SEHNR and CDR2 FQNEAQ (reference sequence). V was clipped by 3 bases and J by 5 bases, with 8 bases between them. The CDR3 runs to 12 residues. The chain's CDR3 is CASSFGRDEQYF. In DNA form, the CDR3 reads TGTGCCAGCAGCTTCGGCCGGGACGAGCAGTACTTC.

The CDR3 region is CSVNLQGGYTF. In DNA form, the CDR3 reads TGCAGCGTAAACCTACAGGGAGGCTACACCTTC. The V call is TRBV29-1, the J call TRBJ1-2; possible D gene TRBD1, 6 bases. The CDR3 spans 11 residues. Trimming took off 6 bases at V and 8 bases at J, with 13 bases between the two ends. Germline-derived CDR1 and CDR2 are SQVTM and ANQGSEA.

This clone was recorded a few times. J is TRBJ2-7 and V is TRBV14; D remains ambiguous. Trimming stripped 3 bases from V and 5 bases from J, with 17 bases between. Germline lookup yields CDR1 SGHDN and CDR2 FVKESK. The CDR3 runs to 15 residues. The CDR3 sequence: CASSQAGTATHEQYF. In nucleotides, the CDR3 is TGTGCCAGCAGCCAGGCAGGCACGGCGACCCACGAGCAGTACTTC.

CDR3 DNA: TGTGCCAGCAGCTTAGCGCTACTTACGAACACTGAAGCTTTCTTT. Protein sequence: CASSLALLTNTEAFF. The chain has TRBV7-2 and TRBJ1-1; D gene uncertain. V lost 0 bases, J lost 1 base, and 9 bases lay in between. The CDR3 consists of 15 residues. The germline CDR1 and CDR2 sequences are SGHTA and FQGNSA.

The chain couples TRBV6-5 to TRBJ1-4; the D is unclear. The CDR3 is 13 amino acids. Germline-derived CDR1 and CDR2 are MNHEY and SVGAGI. V was shortened by 3 bases and J by 6 bases, with 8 bases between the two germline ends. CDR3 bases: TGTGCCAGCAGTTATAGACGGGATGAAAAACTGTTTTTT. Its protein is CASSYRRDEKLFF.

This clone has only one observation. This rearrangement joins TRBV11-2 to TRBJ1-6; 7 bases agree with TRBD1. The CDR3 loop spans 17 amino acids. Looked up from germline, CDR1 is SGHAT and CDR2 is FQNNGV. Germline trimming cut 3 bases from V and 0 bases from J; bases unmatched to any gene: 5. This chain's CDR3 is CASSFGTESSYNSPLHF. The CDR3 DNA reads as TGTGCCAGCAGCTTCGGGACAGAGAGCTCCTATAATTCACCCCTCCACTTT. Full variable domain (remainder filled in from reference TRBV11-2 and TRBJ1-6): EAGVAQSPRYKIIEKRQSVAFWCNPISGHATLYWYQQILGQGPKLLIQFQNNGVVDDSQLPKDRFSAERLKGVDSTLKIQPAKLEDSAVYLCASSFGTESSYNSPLHFGNGTRLTVT.

This chain links TRBV29-1 with TRBJ1-2; 7 bases agree with TRBD1. The CDR3 contains 13 residues. Trimming at V came to 7 bases and at J to 7 bases, leaving 12 bases not matched to a gene. Germline loops: CDR1 SQVTM, CDR2 ANQGSEA. This CDR3 is CSGSPQGTGGYTF. For the CDR3, the DNA is TGCAGCGGATCGCCACAGGGGACTGGTGGCTACACCTTC. Using reference TRBV29-1 and TRBJ1-2 for the parts outside the CDR3, the full variable domain is SAVISQKPSRDICQRGTSLTIQCQVDSQVTMMFWYRQQPGQSLTLIATANQGSEATYESGFVIDKFPISRPNLTFSTLTVSNMSPEDSSIYLCSGSPQGTGGYTFGSGTRLTVV.